The 16 T cell receptor beta chains presented below share a single source sample, sequenced in a study of blood T cell repertoires in COVID-19. Measured with immunoSEQ multiplex PCR; TCRdb has only the in-frame clones, and not every one. The repertoire holds 180,000 or so clones, with around 80% as singletons. Sequencing was performed on PBMCs or T cells enriched from blood (not recorded which). All receptors derive from a woman aged 60-75 years who had recovered from COVID-19.

The sample holds a few counts of this clone. The CDR3 is CASSLPNYEQYF. CDR3 sequence (DNA): TGCGCCAGCAGCCTTCCTAATTACGAGCAGTACTTC. The chain joins TRBV5-1 to TRBJ2-7; unclear D gene. The CDR3 extends over 12 amino acids. V was cut by 4 bases and J by 4 bases, with 9 bases left in between. Looked up from germline, CDR1 is SGHRS and CDR2 is YFSETQ.

The chain links TRBV3-1 (or the pseudogene TRBV3-2) to TRBJ2-5; D unclear. CDR1 is LGHDT, CDR2 YNNKEL, per germline (reference sequence). The CDR3 contains 15 residues. The V gene lost 1 base and the J gene lost 2 bases, with 11 bases spanning the gap. The CDR3 is CASSQGTPGQETQYF. The CDR3 region has the DNA TGTGCCAGCAGCCAAGGCACTCCGGGTCAAGAGACCCAGTACTTC.

The chain links TRBV7-8 to TRBJ2-7; maybe TRBD2 (5 bases). The CDR3 is made up of 14 amino acids. Germline values: CDR1 SGHVS, CDR2 FQNEAQ. Trimming removed 2 bases from V and 2 bases from J, with 10 bases in between. In nucleotides, the CDR3 is TGTGCCAGCAGCTTAATTGCGGGCCCCTACGAGCAGTACTTC. Amino acids: CASSLIAGPYEQYF.

The chain joins TRBV4-1 to TRBJ1-5; D is undetermined. The CDR3 totals 15 residues. Deletions cut 5 bases from V and 0 bases from J, with 11 bases between. CDR1 and CDR2 from the germline V gene are MGHRA and YSYEKL. In nucleotides, the CDR3 is TGCGCCAGCAGCAAGACGGAGTATAGCAATCAGCCCCAGCATTTT. The encoded protein is CASSKTEYSNQPQHF.

The genes are TRBV27 and TRBJ1-6; D gene ambiguous. Trimming removed 6 bases from V and 0 bases from J, with 15 bases in between. From germline, CDR1 is MNHEY and CDR2 SMNVEV (reference sequence). The CDR3 length is 17 residues. The CDR3 loop reads CASRAGSLSSYNSPLHF. CDR3 in DNA: TGTGCCAGCAGAGCGGGCAGCCTGAGCTCCTATAATTCACCCCTCCACTTT.

This clone was found a few times. The chain combines TRBV5-1 with TRBJ1-4, with D uncertain. Germline CDR1 reads SGHRS; CDR2 reads YFSETQ. V dropped 0 bases and J dropped 7 bases, with 10 bases sitting between them. This CDR3 spans 14 amino acids. CDR3 sequence reads: CASSLVGSREKLFF. The CDR3 coding sequence is TGCGCCAGCAGCTTGGTAGGGAGTCGTGAAAAACTGTTTTTT.

CDR3 in DNA: TGTGCCGGAGCAGGGAGACAGGGTGGGCACTTCCGTGGCTACACCTTC. Translating gives CAGAGRQGGHFRGYTF. This chain connects TRBV2 to TRBJ1-2, with 7 bases fitting TRBD1. This CDR3 is built from 16 residues. Germline-derived CDR1 and CDR2 are SNHLY and FYNNEI. Germline trimming cut 11 bases from V and 7 bases from J; bases unmatched to any gene: 22. Variable domain in full (rest from reference TRBV2 and TRBJ1-2): EPEVTQTPSHQVTQMGQEVILRCVPISNHLYFYWYRQILGQKVEFLVSFYNNEISEKSEIFDDQFSVERPDGSNFTLKIRSTKLEDSAMYFCAGAGRQGGHFRGYTFGSGTRLTVV.

The genes are TRBV15 and TRBJ1-5, with unresolved D. The CDR3 is made up of 13 amino acids. Trimming took 0 bases from V and 11 from J, leaving 11 bases between them. From germline, CDR1 is LNHNV and CDR2 YYDKDF (reference sequence). As DNA, the CDR3 is TGTGCCACCAGCAGAGAGTTAAGCGAAGCCCAGCATTTT. Residues: CATSRELSEAQHF.

This chain joins TRBV9 and TRBJ1-2; no firm D call. Between the trimmed V and J ends, which lost 5 bases and 0 bases, there was a span of 8 bases. CDR1 and CDR2 from the germline V gene are SGDLS and YYNGEE. The CDR3 is 13 amino acids. DNA for the CDR3: TGTGCCAGCAGTCGGGAGGCTAACTATGGCTACACCTTC. Encoded protein: CASSREANYGYTF.

The V gene is TRBV5-1, the J gene TRBJ1-2; D call uncertain. The V gene's germline CDR1 is SGHRS and CDR2 YFSETQ. Trimming left V 1 base short and J 0 bases short, with 7 bases between. This CDR3 has 14 residues. The CDR3 here is CASSLSVTNYGYTF. The DNA of the CDR3 is TGCGCCAGCAGCTTGTCAGTTACTAACTATGGCTACACCTTC.

The CDR3 loop is CASSLADTGELFF. The CDR3 DNA is TGCGCCAGCAGCTTGGCAGATACCGGGGAGCTGTTTTTT. V and J are TRBV5-1 and TRBJ2-2; D remains ambiguous. Germline CDR1 reads SGHRS; CDR2 reads YFSETQ. This CDR3 is built from 13 residues. V gave up 0 bases and J gave up 5 bases, with 5 bases separating them.

The J gene is TRBJ1-2, the V gene TRBV2; D uncertain. Germline V gene data show CDR1 as SNHLY and CDR2 as FYNNEI. The CDR3 has 13 residues. V was trimmed by 3 bases and J by 0 bases, leaving 5 bases between them. The CDR3 DNA sequence: TGTGCCAGCAGTGAGTCAACTAACTATGGCTACACCTTC. It codes for CASSESTNYGYTF. Full variable domain (rest looked up from reference TRBV2 and TRBJ1-2): EPEVTQTPSHQVTQMGQEVILRCVPISNHLYFYWYRQILGQKVEFLVSFYNNEISEKSEIFDDQFSVERPDGSNFTLKIRSTKLEDSAMYFCASSESTNYGYTFGSGTRLTVV.

This sequence joins TRBV3-1 (or the pseudogene TRBV3-2) and TRBJ2-5; 7 bases match TRBD2. V lost 4 bases, J lost 4 bases, and 12 bases stayed unmatched. CDR1 is LGHDT and CDR2 is YNNKEL in the germline V gene (reference sequence). The CDR3 is made up of 16 amino acids. CDR3 sequence reads: CASSPTWTSNSETQYF. CDR3 sequence (DNA): TGTGCCAGCAGCCCAACTTGGACTAGTAACTCAGAGACCCAGTACTTC.

The chain is built from TRBV21-1 and TRBJ2-7; the table's D call of TRBD1 was not tested on the DNA. TRBV21-1 is a pseudogene locus. This CDR3 contains 12 residues. The CDR3, as DNA: TGTGCCAGCACGAGGACAGGGTACGAGCAGTACTTC. It encodes CASTRTGYEQYF.

The rearrangement uses TRBV25-1 and TRBJ2-1; 7 bases agree with TRBD2. There are 14 residues in the CDR3. Unmatched junction bases numbered 7, after V lost 5 bases and J lost 6 bases. Germline values: CDR1 MGHDK, CDR2 SYGVNS. DNA for the CDR3: TGTGCCAGCAGTCTCCGGGACTATCGCAATGAGCAGTTCTTC. Its protein product is CASSLRDYRNEQFF.

The V gene is TRBV6-5, the J gene TRBJ2-1, with D perhaps TRBD2 (5 bases). Germline CDR1 MNHEY, CDR2 SVGAGI. Trimming shortened V by 6 bases and J by 2 bases, and 11 bases separated the two germline ends. The CDR3 is 14 amino acids. The DNA for the CDR3 is TGTGCCAGCAGCCTCGCCGGGGCCTACAATGAGCAGTTCTTC. This translates into CASSLAGAYNEQFF.